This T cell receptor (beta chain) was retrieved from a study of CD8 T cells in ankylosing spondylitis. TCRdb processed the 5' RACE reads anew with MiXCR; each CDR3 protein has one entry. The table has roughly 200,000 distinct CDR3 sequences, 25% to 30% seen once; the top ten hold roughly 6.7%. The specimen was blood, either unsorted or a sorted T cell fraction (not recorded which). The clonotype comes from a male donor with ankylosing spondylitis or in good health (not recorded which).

This CDR3 reads CASSTLGAGVTDTQYF. CDR3 nucleotide sequence: TGTGCCAGCAGTACGTTGGGAGCGGGAGTGACAGATACGCAGTATTTT. The V and J genes are TRBV12-3 or TRBV12-4 and TRBJ2-3; 8 nucleotides line up with TRBD2. The V and J ends lost 5 bases and 3 bases, in that order; junction bases with no gene match: 10. CDR3 length: 16 residues.